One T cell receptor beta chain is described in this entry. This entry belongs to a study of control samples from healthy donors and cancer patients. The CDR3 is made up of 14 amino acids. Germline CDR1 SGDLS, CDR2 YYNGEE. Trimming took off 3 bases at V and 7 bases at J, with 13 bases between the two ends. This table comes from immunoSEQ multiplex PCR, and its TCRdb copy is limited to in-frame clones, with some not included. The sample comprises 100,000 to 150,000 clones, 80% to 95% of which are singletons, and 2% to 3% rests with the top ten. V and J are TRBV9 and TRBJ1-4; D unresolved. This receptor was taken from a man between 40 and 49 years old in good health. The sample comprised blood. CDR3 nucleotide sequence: TGTGCCAGCAGCGGTTCCAGGAATAGTGAAAAACTGTTTTTT. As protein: CASSGSRNSEKLFF.